Here is one T cell receptor (beta chain) with its context. This record belongs to a study of blood T cell repertoires in COVID-19. Study-wide context: Nucleic acid was either cDNA or gDNA, and it came from T cells, B-cell-depleted T cells, or PBMCs.

Clones were read by immunoSEQ multiplex PCR, and TCRdb kept only the in-frame ones, dropping some. The sample lists approximately 270,000 clones, about nine tenths occurring once. Per germline, CDR1 SGHKS and CDR2 YYEKEE (reference sequence). Unmatched junction bases numbered 11, after V lost 4 bases and J lost 1 base. The CDR3 covers 16 residues. The source material was PBMCs or T cells enriched from blood (not recorded which). This receptor was identified in a woman aged 25 to 39 with acute COVID-19. J is TRBJ2-7 and V is TRBV5-5; TRBD2 agrees at 7 bases. In DNA form, the CDR3 reads TGTGCCAGCAGCCCCTGGCGTGGGGAGGGGTCCTACGAGCAGTACTTC. This encodes CASSPWRGEGSYEQYF.